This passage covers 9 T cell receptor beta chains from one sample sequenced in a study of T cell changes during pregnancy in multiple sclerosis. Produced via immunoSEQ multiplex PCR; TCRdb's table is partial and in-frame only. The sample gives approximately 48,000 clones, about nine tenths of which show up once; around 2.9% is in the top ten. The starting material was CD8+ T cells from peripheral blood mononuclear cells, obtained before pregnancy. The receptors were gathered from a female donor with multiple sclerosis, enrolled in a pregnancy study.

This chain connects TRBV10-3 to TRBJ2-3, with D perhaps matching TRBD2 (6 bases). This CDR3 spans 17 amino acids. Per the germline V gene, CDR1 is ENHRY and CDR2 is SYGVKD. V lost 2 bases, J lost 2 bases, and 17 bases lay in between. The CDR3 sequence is CAISEAPGTGITDTQYF. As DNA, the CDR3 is TGTGCCATCAGTGAGGCACCCGGGACTGGGATCACAGATACGCAGTATTTT.

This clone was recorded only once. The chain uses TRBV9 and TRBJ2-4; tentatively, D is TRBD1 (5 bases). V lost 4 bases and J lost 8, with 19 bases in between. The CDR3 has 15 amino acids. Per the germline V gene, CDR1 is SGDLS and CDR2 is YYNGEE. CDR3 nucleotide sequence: TGTGCCAGCAGCCAATGGGGCAGGGCCATCGACATTCAGTACTTC. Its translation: CASSQWGRAIDIQYF.

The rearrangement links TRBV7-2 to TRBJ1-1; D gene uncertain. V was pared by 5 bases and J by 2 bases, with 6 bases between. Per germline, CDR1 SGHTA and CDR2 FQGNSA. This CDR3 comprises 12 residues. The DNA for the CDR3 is TGTGCCAGCAGCCCACAAAACACTGAAGCTTTCTTT. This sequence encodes CASSPQNTEAFF. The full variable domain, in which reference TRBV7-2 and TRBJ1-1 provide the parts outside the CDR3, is GAGVSQSPSNKVTEKGKDVELRCDPISGHTALYWYRQSLGQGLEFLIYFQGNSAPDKSGLPSDRFSAERTGGSVSTLTIQRTQQEDSAVYLCASSPQNTEAFFGQGTRLTVV.

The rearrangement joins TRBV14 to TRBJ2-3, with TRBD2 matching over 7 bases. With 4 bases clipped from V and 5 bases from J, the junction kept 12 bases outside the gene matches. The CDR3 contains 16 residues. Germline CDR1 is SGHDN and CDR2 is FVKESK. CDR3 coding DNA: TGTGCCAGCAGCCCCTCCGGGACTACCGCCGAAGATACGCAGTATTTT. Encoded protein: CASSPSGTTAEDTQYF.

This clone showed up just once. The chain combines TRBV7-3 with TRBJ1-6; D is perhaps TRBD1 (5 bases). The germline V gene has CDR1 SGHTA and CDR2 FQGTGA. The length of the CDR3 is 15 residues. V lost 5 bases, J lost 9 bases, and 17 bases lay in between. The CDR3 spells CASSIFGGRGSPLHF. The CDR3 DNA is TGTGCCAGCAGCATATTTGGAGGGAGGGGTTCACCCCTCCACTTT.

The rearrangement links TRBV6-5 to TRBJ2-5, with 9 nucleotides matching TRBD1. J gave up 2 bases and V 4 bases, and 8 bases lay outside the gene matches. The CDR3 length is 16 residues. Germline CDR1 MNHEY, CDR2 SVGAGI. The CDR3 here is CASSSIPGQGQETQYF. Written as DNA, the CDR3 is TGTGCCAGCAGTTCGATACCGGGACAGGGACAAGAGACCCAGTACTTC.

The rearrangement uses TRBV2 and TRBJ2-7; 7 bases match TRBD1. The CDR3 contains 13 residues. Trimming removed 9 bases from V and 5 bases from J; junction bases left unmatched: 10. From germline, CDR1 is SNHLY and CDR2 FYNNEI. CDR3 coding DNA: TGTGCCAGGAGACGGCAGGGGGTTGACGAGCAGTACTTC. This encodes CARRRQGVDEQYF. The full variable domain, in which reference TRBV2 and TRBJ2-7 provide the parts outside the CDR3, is EPEVTQTPSHQVTQMGQEVILRCVPISNHLYFYWYRQILGQKVEFLVSFYNNEISEKSEIFDDQFSVERPDGSNFTLKIRSTKLEDSAMYFCARRRQGVDEQYFGPGTRLTVT.

CDR3 loop: CASTPAGTGGEKLFF. The CDR3 DNA follows: TGTGCCAGTACCCCGGCCGGGACAGGGGGTGAAAAACTGTTTTTT. The rearrangement links TRBV19 to TRBJ1-4; the match to TRBD1 covers 11 bases. J lost 7 bases, V lost 7 bases, and 8 bases had no gene match. Germline V gene data show CDR1 as LNHDA and CDR2 as SQIVND (reference sequence). The CDR3 has 15 amino acids.

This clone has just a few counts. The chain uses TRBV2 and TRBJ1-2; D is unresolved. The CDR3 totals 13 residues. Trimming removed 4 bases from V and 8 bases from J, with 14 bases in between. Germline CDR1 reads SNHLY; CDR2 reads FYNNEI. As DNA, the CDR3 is TGTGCCAGCAGTGTGAATTTAGTAGTCGGCTACACCTTC. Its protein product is CASSVNLVVGYTF.